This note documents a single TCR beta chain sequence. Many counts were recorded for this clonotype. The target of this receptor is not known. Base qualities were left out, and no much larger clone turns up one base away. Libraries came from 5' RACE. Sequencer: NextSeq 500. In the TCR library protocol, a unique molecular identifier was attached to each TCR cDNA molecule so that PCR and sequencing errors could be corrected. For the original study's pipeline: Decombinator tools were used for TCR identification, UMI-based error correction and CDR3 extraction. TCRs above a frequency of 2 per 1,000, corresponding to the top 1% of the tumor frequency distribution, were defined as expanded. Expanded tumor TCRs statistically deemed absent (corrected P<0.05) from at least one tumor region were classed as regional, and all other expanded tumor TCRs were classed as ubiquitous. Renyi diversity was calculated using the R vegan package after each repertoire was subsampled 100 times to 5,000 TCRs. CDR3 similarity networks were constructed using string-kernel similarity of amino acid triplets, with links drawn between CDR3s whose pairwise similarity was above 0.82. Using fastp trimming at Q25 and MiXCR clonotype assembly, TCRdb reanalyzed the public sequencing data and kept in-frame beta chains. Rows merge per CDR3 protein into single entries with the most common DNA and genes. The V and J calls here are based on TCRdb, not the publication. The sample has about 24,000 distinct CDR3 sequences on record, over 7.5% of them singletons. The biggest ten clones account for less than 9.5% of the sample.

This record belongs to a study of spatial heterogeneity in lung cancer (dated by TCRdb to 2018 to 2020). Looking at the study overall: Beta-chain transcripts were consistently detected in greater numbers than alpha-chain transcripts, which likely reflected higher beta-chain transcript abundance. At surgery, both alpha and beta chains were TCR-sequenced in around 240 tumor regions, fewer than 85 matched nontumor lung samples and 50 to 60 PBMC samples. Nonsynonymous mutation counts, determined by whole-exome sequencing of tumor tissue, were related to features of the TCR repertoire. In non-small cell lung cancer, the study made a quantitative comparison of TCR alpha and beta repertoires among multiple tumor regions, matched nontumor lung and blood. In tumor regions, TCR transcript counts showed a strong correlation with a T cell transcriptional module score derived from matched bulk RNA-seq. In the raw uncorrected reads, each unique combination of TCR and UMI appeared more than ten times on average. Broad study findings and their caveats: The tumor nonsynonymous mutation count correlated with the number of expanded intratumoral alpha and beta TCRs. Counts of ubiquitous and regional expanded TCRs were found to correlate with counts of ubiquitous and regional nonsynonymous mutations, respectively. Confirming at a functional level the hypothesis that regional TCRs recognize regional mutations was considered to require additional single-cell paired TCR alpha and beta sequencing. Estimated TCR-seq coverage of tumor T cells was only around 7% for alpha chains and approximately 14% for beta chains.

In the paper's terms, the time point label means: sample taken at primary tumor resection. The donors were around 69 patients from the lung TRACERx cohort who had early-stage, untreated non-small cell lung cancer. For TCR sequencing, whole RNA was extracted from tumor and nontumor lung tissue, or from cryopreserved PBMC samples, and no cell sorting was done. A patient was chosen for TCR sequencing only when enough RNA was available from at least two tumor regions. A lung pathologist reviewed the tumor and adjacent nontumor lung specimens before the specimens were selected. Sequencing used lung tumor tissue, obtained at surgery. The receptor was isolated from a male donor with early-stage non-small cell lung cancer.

The CDR3 is CASSLGQVKETQYF. Read as DNA, the sequence is TGTGCCAGCAGCTTGGGACAGGTGAAAGAGACCCAGTACTTC. The chain joins TRBV5-5 to TRBJ2-5; the D region possibly corresponds to TRBD1 (6 bases align). In the germline V gene (reference sequence), CDR1 corresponds to SGHKS and CDR2 to YYEKEE. From its cysteine to its phenylalanine, the CDR3 spans 14 amino acids. Just CDR3 DNA is preserved here, 42 bases in frame from base 1. V is clipped by 0 bases and J by 3 bases, and the sequence between their germline boundaries is 9 bases long. The CDR3, completed at both ends by the reference TRBV5-5 and TRBJ2-5 genes, gives the full variable domain DAGVTQSPTHLIKTRGQQVTLRCSPISGHKSVSWYQQVLGQGPQFIFQYYEKEERGRGNFPDRFSARQFPNYSSELNVNALLLGDSALYLCASSLGQVKETQYFGPGTRLLVL.